This TCR beta chain was identified during a study of T-cell reconstitution after alpha-beta-depleted transplantation in children. This clonotype was recorded many times. It was with unique molecular identifiers that the TCRbeta library was prepared. Using its own MiXCR run on the PCR reads, TCRdb lists one record per CDR3 protein. This repertoire shows 190,000 or so distinct CDR3 sequences, over 5.5% found once; its top ten account for 3%. Trimming cost V 4 bases and J 0 bases, with 10 bases left between them. The germline CDR1 and CDR2 sequences are DFQATT and SNEGSKA (reference sequence). The CDR3 runs 14 residues.

Sample: PBMCs from the stem cell graft donor, taken from the stem cell graft. The chain couples TRBV20-1 to TRBJ1-5; D remains unclear. This clonotype was obtained from a human donor who donated a stem cell graft to a child with Wiskott-Aldrich syndrome. CDR3: CSAIGMVSNQPQHF. As DNA, the CDR3 is TGCAGTGCTATAGGGATGGTTAGCAATCAGCCCCAGCATTTT.